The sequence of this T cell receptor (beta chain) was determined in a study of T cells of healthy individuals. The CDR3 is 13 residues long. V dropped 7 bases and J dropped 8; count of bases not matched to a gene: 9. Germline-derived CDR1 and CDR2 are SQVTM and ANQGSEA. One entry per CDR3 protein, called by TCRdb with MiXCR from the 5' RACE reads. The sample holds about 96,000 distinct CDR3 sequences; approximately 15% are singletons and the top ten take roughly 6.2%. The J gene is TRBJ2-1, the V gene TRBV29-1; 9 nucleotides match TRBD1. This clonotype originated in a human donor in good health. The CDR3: CSANRGPRDEQFF. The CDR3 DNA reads TGCAGCGCCAACAGGGGGCCCCGGGATGAGCAGTTCTTC.